This is a list of T cell receptor beta chains from one sample in a study of blood T cell repertoires in COVID-19. Libraries were prepared by immunoSEQ multiplex PCR; TCRdb keeps only in-frame clonotypes and omits some of them. The sample holds about 170,000 clones; approximately 91% are singletons and the top ten take around 5.1%. Sequencing was performed on peripheral blood. Receptors originate from a man younger than 30 with COVID-19, enrolled during active disease. The CDR3 runs from the conserved cysteine through the conserved F or W. Each record gives: clone size, J gene, V gene, D gene, CDR3 protein, CDR3 DNA. The D gene is left open where the match is weak. Clone size appears in some rows only: once, few, many, or a class for an expanded clone.

abundance: -
j_gene: TRBJ2-1
v_gene: TRBV7-7
d_gene: TRBD1
CDR3aa: CASSSHRGLGEQFF
CDR3nt: TGTGCCAGCAGCTCACACAGGGGGCTGGGTGAGCAGTTCTTC

abundance: once
j_gene: TRBJ2-7
v_gene: TRBV6-2/TRBV6-3
d_gene: TRBD2
CDR3aa: CASSPWASGRGTYEQYF
CDR3nt: TGTGCCAGCAGCCCCTGGGCTAGCGGGAGAGGTACCTACGAGCAGTACTTC

abundance: -
j_gene: TRBJ1-1
v_gene: TRBV12-3/TRBV12-4
d_gene: -
CDR3aa: CASSLGSSEAFF
CDR3nt: TGTGCCAGCAGTTTAGGAAGTAGTGAAGCTTTCTTT

abundance: -
j_gene: TRBJ2-1
v_gene: TRBV11-2
d_gene: TRBD2
CDR3aa: CASNSLSGNYNEQFF
CDR3nt: TGTGCCAGCAATAGCTTAAGCGGGAATTACAATGAGCAGTTCTTC

abundance: -
j_gene: TRBJ1-2
v_gene: TRBV27
d_gene: TRBD1
CDR3aa: CASSSPEQGVYGYTF
CDR3nt: TGTGCCAGCAGTTCACCCGAACAGGGGGTCTATGGCTACACCTTC

abundance: -
j_gene: TRBJ2-5
v_gene: TRBV6-2/TRBV6-3
d_gene: TRBD2
CDR3aa: CASSLGLAGGEETQYF
CDR3nt: TGTGCCAGCAGTTTGGGACTAGCGGGGGGGGAAGAGACCCAGTACTTC

abundance: -
j_gene: TRBJ1-1
v_gene: TRBV29-1
d_gene: -
CDR3aa: CSVARGPNTEAFF
CDR3nt: TGCAGCGTTGCCAGGGGACCGAACACTGAAGCTTTCTTT

abundance: -
j_gene: TRBJ1-4
v_gene: TRBV27
d_gene: TRBD1
CDR3aa: CASSLFSSGGYEKLLF
CDR3nt: TGTGCCAGCAGTTTATTCTCCTCAGGGGGTTATGAAAAACTGCTTTTT

abundance: few
j_gene: TRBJ1-6
v_gene: TRBV19
d_gene: TRBD1
CDR3aa: CASSTAGTGNSPLHF
CDR3nt: TGTGCCAGTAGTACCGCCGGGACAGGCAATTCACCCCTCCACTTT

abundance: -
j_gene: TRBJ2-2
v_gene: TRBV19
d_gene: TRBD1
CDR3aa: CASTWTGGFGTGELFF
CDR3nt: TGTGCCAGTACCTGGACAGGGGGCTTTGGCACCGGGGAGCTGTTTTTT

abundance: -
j_gene: TRBJ1-1
v_gene: TRBV5-1
d_gene: TRBD1
CDR3aa: CASSAAQGAPEAFF
CDR3nt: TGCGCCAGCAGCGCGGCACAGGGGGCGCCTGAAGCTTTCTTT

abundance: -
j_gene: TRBJ1-1
v_gene: TRBV27
d_gene: TRBD1
CDR3aa: CASSYGTATNTEAFF
CDR3nt: TGTGCCAGCAGTTACGGGACAGCCACTAACACTGAAGCTTTCTTT

abundance: -
j_gene: TRBJ2-1
v_gene: TRBV6-5
d_gene: TRBD2
CDR3aa: CASSLTSDGEQFF
CDR3nt: TGTGCCAGCAGTTTGACTAGCGACGGTGAGCAGTTCTTC

abundance: few
j_gene: TRBJ2-2
v_gene: TRBV4-1
d_gene: TRBD2
CDR3aa: CASSQHSGSVSTGELFF
CDR3nt: TGCGCCAGCAGCCAGCATAGCGGGAGCGTTTCCACCGGGGAGCTGTTTTTT

abundance: -
j_gene: TRBJ1-1
v_gene: TRBV6-5
d_gene: -
CDR3aa: CASIPGGVSTEAFF
CDR3nt: TGTGCCAGCATCCCCGGGGGGGTGAGCACTGAAGCTTTCTTT

abundance: -
j_gene: TRBJ2-1
v_gene: TRBV4-1
d_gene: -
CDR3aa: CASSHGRGSSYNEQFF
CDR3nt: TGCGCCAGCAGCCACGGGCGGGGTAGCTCCTACAATGAGCAGTTCTTC

abundance: -
j_gene: TRBJ2-7
v_gene: TRBV7-9
d_gene: TRBD2
CDR3aa: CASSLVTSGRGHEQYF
CDR3nt: TGTGCCAGCAGCTTGGTCACTAGCGGGAGAGGTCACGAGCAGTACTTC

abundance: -
j_gene: TRBJ2-7
v_gene: TRBV27
d_gene: -
CDR3aa: CASSSTVSYEQYF
CDR3nt: TGTGCCAGCAGTTCGACAGTCTCCTACGAGCAGTACTTC

abundance: -
j_gene: TRBJ2-7
v_gene: TRBV10-3
d_gene: TRBD2
CDR3aa: CAISESASGYYEQYF
CDR3nt: TGTGCCATCAGTGAGTCAGCTAGCGGCTACTACGAGCAGTACTTC

abundance: once
j_gene: TRBJ1-5
v_gene: TRBV19
d_gene: TRBD1
CDR3aa: CASSKGQGEHQPQHF
CDR3nt: TGTGCCAGTAGTAAAGGACAGGGGGAACATCAGCCCCAGCATTTT

abundance: -
j_gene: TRBJ2-5
v_gene: TRBV6-5
d_gene: TRBD2
CDR3aa: CASSLLATQETQYF
CDR3nt: TGTGCCAGCAGTCTACTAGCGACCCAAGAGACCCAGTACTTC

abundance: -
j_gene: TRBJ2-7
v_gene: TRBV27
d_gene: TRBD2
CDR3aa: CASSPGSAAGAVGQYF
CDR3nt: TGTGCCAGCAGCCCTGGCTCGGCAGCGGGAGCCGTGGGGCAGTACTTC

abundance: -
j_gene: TRBJ1-2
v_gene: TRBV29-1
d_gene: -
CDR3aa: CSVADRSNYGYTF
CDR3nt: TGCAGCGTTGCTGACAGATCGAACTATGGCTACACCTTC

abundance: -
j_gene: TRBJ2-7
v_gene: TRBV24-1
d_gene: -
CDR3aa: CATSDGRGYEQYF
CDR3nt: TGTGCCACCAGTGATGGACGGGGCTACGAGCAGTACTTC

abundance: -
j_gene: TRBJ2-4
v_gene: TRBV12-5
d_gene: -
CDR3aa: CASGYPTGMAKNIQYF
CDR3nt: TGTGCTAGTGGTTACCCCACAGGGATGGCCAAAAACATTCAGTACTTC

abundance: -
j_gene: TRBJ2-7
v_gene: TRBV24-1
d_gene: -
CDR3aa: CAPKQAVTSYEQYF
CDR3nt: TGTGCCCCCAAGCAGGCAGTTACCTCCTACGAGCAGTACTTC

abundance: -
j_gene: TRBJ1-2
v_gene: TRBV19
d_gene: TRBD1
CDR3aa: CASSAGQIDYTF
CDR3nt: TGTGCCAGTAGTGCGGGACAGATTGACTACACCTTC

abundance: once
j_gene: TRBJ2-7
v_gene: TRBV9
d_gene: TRBD2
CDR3aa: CASSVEGLAGSYEQYF
CDR3nt: TGTGCCAGCAGCGTAGAGGGACTAGCGGGATCCTACGAGCAGTACTTC

abundance: -
j_gene: TRBJ2-7
v_gene: TRBV5-1
d_gene: TRBD1
CDR3aa: CASSSTGFGREQYF
CDR3nt: TGCGCCAGCAGCTCGACAGGGTTTGGACGCGAGCAGTACTTC

abundance: -
j_gene: TRBJ2-7
v_gene: TRBV9
d_gene: -
CDR3aa: CASSVGSDYEQYF
CDR3nt: TGTGCCAGCAGCGTAGGGAGCGACTACGAGCAGTACTTC

abundance: -
j_gene: TRBJ2-1
v_gene: TRBV11-3
d_gene: TRBD1
CDR3aa: CASSSLRGREQFF
CDR3nt: TGTGCCAGCAGCTCCTTAAGGGGGCGCGAGCAGTTCTTC

abundance: -
j_gene: TRBJ2-5
v_gene: TRBV9
d_gene: -
CDR3aa: CASSVATGDWRAAQYF
CDR3nt: TGTGCCAGCAGCGTAGCTACGGGAGACTGGCGGGCGGCCCAGTACTTC

abundance: -
j_gene: TRBJ2-1
v_gene: TRBV7-8
d_gene: TRBD1
CDR3aa: CASSFRWDRGDNEQFF
CDR3nt: TGTGCCAGCAGCTTCCGTTGGGACAGGGGGGACAATGAGCAGTTCTTC

abundance: -
j_gene: TRBJ1-2
v_gene: TRBV13
d_gene: -
CDR3aa: CASSLYREGYGYTF
CDR3nt: TGTGCCAGCAGCTTATACAGGGAAGGCTATGGCTACACCTTC

abundance: -
j_gene: TRBJ2-1
v_gene: TRBV5-6
d_gene: TRBD2
CDR3aa: CASSTRTSGSFGYNEQFF
CDR3nt: TGTGCCAGCAGCACTAGGACTAGCGGGAGTTTCGGCTACAATGAGCAGTTCTTC

abundance: -
j_gene: TRBJ2-7
v_gene: TRBV9
d_gene: -
CDR3aa: CASSVGPGTGYYEQYF
CDR3nt: TGTGCCAGCAGCGTGGGCCCCGGGACTGGATACTACGAGCAGTACTTC

abundance: once
j_gene: TRBJ2-3
v_gene: TRBV15
d_gene: -
CDR3aa: CATSRDRTGGGTDTQYF
CDR3nt: TGTGCCACCAGCAGAGATCGTACAGGGGGAGGGACAGATACGCAGTATTTT

abundance: -
j_gene: TRBJ1-3
v_gene: TRBV7-9
d_gene: -
CDR3aa: CASSLIGSGNTIYF
CDR3nt: TGTGCCAGCAGCTTAATCGGCTCTGGAAACACCATATATTTT

abundance: -
j_gene: TRBJ2-1
v_gene: TRBV30
d_gene: -
CDR3aa: CAWSKSIYNEQFF
CDR3nt: TGTGCCTGGAGTAAGAGTATTTACAATGAGCAGTTCTTC